The 22 T cell receptor beta chains in this list originate from one sample, sequenced in a study of cytomegalovirus exposure and HLA in healthy donors. The assay was immunoSEQ multiplex PCR, and TCRdb's table has in-frame clones only and misses some. The profile shows about 110,000 clones, under 97% of them singletons. The sample taken for sequencing was PBMCs. These receptors were collected from a woman in her late teens or twenties in good health and CMV-seronegative.

The rearrangement uses TRBV5-4 and TRBJ1-2, with no clear D. This CDR3 is 16 amino acids long. V was pared by 7 bases and J by 0 bases, with 19 bases between. Per the germline V gene, CDR1 is SGHNT and CDR2 is YYREEE (reference sequence). CDR3 in amino acids: CASGDSSRLANYGYTF. The CDR3 DNA is TGTGCCAGCGGCGACTCATCACGACTAGCTAACTATGGCTACACCTTC.

V gene TRBV4-3 combines with J gene TRBJ1-2, with 10 bases that match TRBD1. The ends lost 2 bases at V and 5 bases at J; junction bases unmatched: 5. Germline-derived CDR1 and CDR2 are LGHNA and YSLEER. This CDR3 is built from 15 residues. The CDR3 reads CASSQSDRGGYGYTF. DNA for the CDR3: TGCGCCAGCAGCCAATCGGACAGGGGGGGATATGGCTACACCTTC.

The chain couples TRBV27 to TRBJ2-5; 7 bases match TRBD1. The CDR3 consists of 13 residues. Germline V gives CDR1 MNHEY, CDR2 SMNVEV (reference sequence). With V trimmed by 5 bases and J by 6 bases, 6 bases remained unmatched. The CDR3 sequence: CASSTTGTKTQYF. The CDR3 DNA sequence: TGTGCCAGCAGTACGACAGGGACAAAGACCCAGTACTTC.

A note on this clone: Different DNA sequences within this sample yield the same CDR3. This chain links TRBV7-2 with TRBJ2-7; 9 bases are shared with TRBD1. CDR3 size: 16 residues. CDR1 is SGHTA and CDR2 is FQGNSA in the germline V gene. The junction had 10 bases not matched to a gene; V was cut back by 0 bases and J by 7 bases. As DNA, the CDR3 is TGTGCCAGCAGCTTAGCCGGGACAGGGAGTGGCGGGGAGCAGTACTTC. Its translation: CASSLAGTGSGGEQYF.

V is TRBV14 and J is TRBJ2-7, with 9 nucleotides matching TRBD1. Germline V gene data show CDR1 as SGHDN and CDR2 as FVKESK. J lost 3 bases, V lost 1 base, and 7 bases had no gene match. The CDR3 sequence is 16 residues long. The CDR3: CASSQGRDREFYEQYF. The CDR3 nucleotides read TGTGCCAGCAGCCAAGGTAGGGACAGGGAGTTCTACGAGCAGTACTTC.

V is TRBV6-5 and J is TRBJ1-1; D is uncertain. This CDR3 has 14 residues. Germline V gene data show CDR1 as MNHEY and CDR2 as SVGAGI. Trimming left V 4 bases short and J 4 bases short, with 13 bases between. The CDR3 sequence is CASSSNRGITEAFF. For the CDR3, the DNA is TGTGCCAGCAGTTCCAACCGGGGTATCACTGAAGCTTTCTTT.

This clone was seen a single time. The chain is built from TRBV15 and TRBJ2-5; 8 positions agree with TRBD1. After removal of 3 bases from V and 4 bases from J, the junction contained 7 bases not matched to a gene. CDR1 and CDR2 (germline): LNHNV, YYDKDF (reference sequence). This CDR3 spans 15 amino acids. The CDR3 protein is CATSREPGGLETQYF. CDR3 coding DNA: TGTGCCACCAGCAGGGAACCAGGGGGCTTAGAGACCCAGTACTTC.

The chain joins TRBV9 to TRBJ2-7; a possible D gene is TRBD1 (5 bases). V lost 2 bases and J lost 4, with 13 bases in between. Germline V lookup: CDR1 SGDLS, CDR2 YYNGEE. The CDR3 loop spans 14 amino acids. CDR3 bases: TGTGCCAGCAGCGTGGACGACAGTTTTTACGAGCAGTACTTC. Protein sequence: CASSVDDSFYEQYF. The variable domain in full, with the rest retrieved from reference TRBV9 and TRBJ2-7, is DSGVTQTPKHLITATGQRVTLRCSPRSGDLSVYWYQQSLDQGLQFLIQYYNGEERAKGNILERFSAQQFPDLHSELNLSSLELGDSALYFCASSVDDSFYEQYFGPGTRLTVT.

This chain uses TRBV4-3 with TRBJ1-6, with D unresolved. CDR3 size: 14 residues. The germline CDR1 and CDR2 sequences are LGHNA and YSLEER. Trimming pared 0 bases from V and 8 bases from J, leaving 8 bases between. The CDR3 nucleotides read TGCGCCAGCAGCCAAGATCTGGGCGATTCACCCCTCCACTTT. It specifies CASSQDLGDSPLHF.

This chain links TRBV7-2 with TRBJ2-7, with TRBD1 identical over 10 bases. CDR1 and CDR2 (germline): SGHTA, FQGNSA. The CDR3 covers 15 residues. The V gene end was trimmed by 5 bases and the J gene end by 0 bases; junction bases not matched to a gene: 4. The CDR3 nucleotides read TGTGCCAGCAGCGCCCGGGACAGGGGCTCCTACGAGCAGTACTTC. It translates to CASSARDRGSYEQYF.

Note on this clone: A read error may account for a junction end that differs from germline. The rearrangement joins TRBV7-9 to TRBJ1-6; no reliable D call. Germline CDR1 SEHNR, CDR2 FQNEAQ (reference sequence). CDR3 length: 13 residues. In DNA, the CDR3 is TGTGCCAGCAGCATAGGGTATAGTTCACCCCTCCACTTT. Translating it yields CASSIGYSSPLHF.

The gene calls are TRBV27 and TRBJ2-7, with TRBD1 matching 7 bases. From germline, CDR1 is MNHEY and CDR2 SMNVEV (reference sequence). There are 12 residues in the CDR3. V shed 4 bases, J shed 5 bases, and the junction held 2 bases outside the gene matches. DNA of the CDR3: TGTGCCAGCAGTTCAACAGGGGACGAGCAGTACTTC. It specifies CASSSTGDEQYF.

The J gene is TRBJ1-2, the V gene TRBV6-6; no definite D call. The CDR3 covers 15 residues. Germline values: CDR1 MNHNY, CDR2 SVGAGI (reference sequence). The V and J ends lost 3 bases and 0 bases respectively, with 11 bases between them. CDR3 in amino acids: CASSYPAEANYGYTF. CDR3 nucleotide sequence: TGTGCCAGCAGTTATCCCGCGGAGGCTAACTATGGCTACACCTTC.

The chain joins TRBV5-4 to TRBJ1-2; 10 bases match TRBD1. CDR3 length: 15 residues. Trimming cost V 0 bases and J 2 bases; bases outside gene matches: 1. Germline CDR1 SGHNT, CDR2 YYREEE (reference sequence). The CDR3 DNA sequence: TGTGCCAGCAGCTTGGGGGACAGGGGAAACTATGGCTACACCTTC. Encoded protein: CASSLGDRGNYGYTF.

The chain carries TRBV6-5 and TRBJ1-6, with D hard to call. CDR3 length: 14 amino acids. V was cut by 10 bases and J by 1 base, with 11 bases left in between. Germline-derived CDR1 and CDR2 are MNHEY and SVGAGI. CDR3 amino acids: CATRGGSYNSPLHF. The CDR3 DNA follows: TGTGCCACCCGGGGAGGGTCCTATAATTCACCCCTCCACTTT.

V is TRBV5-4 and J is TRBJ2-3; a weak D match, TRBD2 (7 bases). The germline CDR1 and CDR2 sequences are SGHNT and YYREEE (reference sequence). The CDR3 has 17 amino acids. Deletions cut 0 bases from V and 5 bases from J, with 19 bases between. In DNA form, the CDR3 reads TGTGCCAGCAGCTTGGCCGGGGGGCGGGGATTGGGAGATACGCAGTATTTT. Its protein is CASSLAGGRGLGDTQYF. The whole variable domain, filled in from reference TRBV5-4 and TRBJ2-3, reads ETGVTQSPTHLIKTRGQQVTLRCSSQSGHNTVSWYQQALGQGPQFIFQYYREEENGRGNFPPRFSGLQFPNYSSELNVNALELDDSALYLCASSLAGGRGLGDTQYFGPGTRLTVL.

V and J are TRBV5-1 and TRBJ2-3; 8 bases are shared with TRBD1. This CDR3 comprises 16 residues. V lost 0 bases and J lost 4; bases outside the gene matches: 7. Looked up from germline, CDR1 is SGHRS and CDR2 is YFSETQ. The CDR3 here is CASSLGAGGLADTQYF. CDR3 in DNA: TGCGCCAGCAGCTTGGGGGCAGGGGGCTTGGCAGATACGCAGTATTTT.

This sequence joins TRBV7-9 and TRBJ1-4; 7 nucleotides agree with TRBD1. V gave up 1 base and J gave up 7 bases; unmatched junction bases: 3. The CDR3 runs to 14 residues. Germline CDR1 and CDR2: SEHNR and FQNEAQ (reference sequence). CDR3 amino acids: CASSLEGAVEKLFF. The CDR3 DNA is TGTGCCAGCAGCTTAGAGGGGGCTGTTGAAAAACTGTTTTTT.

The rearrangement joins TRBV7-9 to TRBJ2-7; tentative D call: TRBD1 (5 bases). The CDR3 contains 12 residues. Germline assignment: CDR1 SEHNR and CDR2 FQNEAQ (reference sequence). V was trimmed by 5 bases and J by 6 bases, leaving 11 bases between them. The CDR3 is CASSQGVGEQYF. The CDR3 nucleotides are TGTGCCAGCAGCCAAGGGGTTGGCGAGCAGTACTTC.

The chain couples TRBV7-9 to TRBJ2-1, with 9 bases that match TRBD1. This CDR3 comprises 16 residues. Per the germline V gene, CDR1 is SEHNR and CDR2 is FQNEAQ (reference sequence). Unmatched junction bases numbered 4, after V lost 1 base and J lost 3 bases. The CDR3 coding sequence is TGTGCCAGCAGCTTAGGGGGGGGACAGGGCTACAATGAGCAGTTCTTC. Translating it yields CASSLGGGQGYNEQFF.

V and J are TRBV6-5 and TRBJ2-7; 10 bases match TRBD1. The CDR3 length is 15 residues. CDR1 is MNHEY and CDR2 is SVGAGI in the germline V gene. V dropped 6 bases and J dropped 2; count of bases not matched to a gene: 7. The CDR3 region is CASRPGQGSTYEQYF. CDR3 DNA: TGTGCCAGCAGGCCGGGACAGGGGTCTACCTACGAGCAGTACTTC.

The chain employs TRBV9 and TRBJ2-3, with unresolved D. Germline CDR1 is SGDLS and CDR2 is YYNGEE. Trimming pared 3 bases from V and 3 bases from J, leaving 8 bases between. CDR3 length: 13 residues. Here the CDR3 DNA reads TGTGCCAGCAGCGGGGCCCTTACAGATACGCAGTATTTT. Amino acids: CASSGALTDTQYF.